The 20 T cell receptor beta chains presented below share a single source sample, sequenced in a study of cytomegalovirus exposure and HLA in healthy donors. PCR was performed using 60 Vbeta and 13 Jbeta primers. Repertoires were generated with immunoSEQ multiplex PCR, while TCRdb's copy carries only in-frame clones and drops some. Seen here are 150,000 to 200,000 clones, about 81% observed once, and the top ten hold over 5%. The sequenced sample was PBMCs. Every receptor here comes from a woman aged 50 to 65 in good health and CMV-seropositive.

This clone showed up just a few times. The genes are TRBV19 and TRBJ2-1, with 10 bases fitting TRBD2. Per germline, CDR1 LNHDA and CDR2 SQIVND (reference sequence). The V segment lost 4 bases and the J segment 6 bases; nucleotides outside the gene matches: 9. The CDR3 is 16 residues long. CDR3 sequence (DNA): TGTGCCAGTAGTAGGCTAGCGGGAGAGTTTGGCAATGAGCAGTTCTTC. Its translation is CASSRLAGEFGNEQFF.

The chain combines TRBV6-1 with TRBJ1-6; D perhaps matches TRBD1 (5 bases). The CDR3 runs 14 residues. Between the trimmed V and J ends, which lost 7 bases and 8 bases, there was a span of 15 bases. Germline V CDR1 and CDR2: MNHNS, SASEGT. CDR3 DNA sequence: TGTGCCAGCACCCCGCTAGGGGCTGATTCACCCCTCCACTTT. Amino acids: CASTPLGADSPLHF.

J is TRBJ1-2 and V is TRBV7-2, with 7 bases matching TRBD1. V lost 0 bases to trimming and J lost 2 bases; unmatched junction nucleotides: 6. Germline V gene data show CDR1 as SGHTA and CDR2 as FQGNSA. The CDR3 loop spans 16 amino acids. CDR3 nucleotide sequence: TGTGCCAGCAGCTTAGCGGTCGGGACAGCAAACTATGGCTACACCTTC. It specifies CASSLAVGTANYGYTF.

The genes are TRBV5-5 and TRBJ2-1, with 15 bases identical to TRBD2. V lost 4 bases and J lost 9; bases outside the gene matches: 5. CDR1 and CDR2 (germline): SGHKS, YYEKEE (reference sequence). CDR3 size: 15 residues. This CDR3 reads CASSGTSGRIGEQFF. The CDR3 DNA follows: TGTGCCAGCAGCGGGACTAGCGGGAGGATAGGTGAGCAGTTCTTC.

The rearrangement links TRBV18 to TRBJ1-2; 12 bases map to TRBD1. The V gene end was trimmed by 6 bases and the J gene end by 7 bases; junction bases not matched to a gene: 12. CDR3 length: 16 residues. CDR1 KGHSH and CDR2 LQKENI come from the germline V gene. The CDR3 loop reads CASSLPPGQGAGGYTF. The CDR3 DNA reads TGTGCCAGCTCCCTCCCCCCGGGACAGGGGGCAGGTGGCTACACCTTC.

The genes are TRBV6-6 and TRBJ2-5; 11 positions agree with TRBD2. J lost 4 bases, V lost 4 bases, and 8 bases had no gene match. In germline, CDR1 is MNHNY, CDR2 SVGAGI (reference sequence). The CDR3 loop spans 16 amino acids. CDR3 in amino acids: CASSWTGTSGRETQYF. DNA of the CDR3: TGTGCCAGCAGTTGGACCGGGACTAGCGGCCGAGAGACCCAGTACTTC.

The chain uses TRBV5-1 and TRBJ2-7, with D possibly being TRBD1 (5 bases). The CDR3 is 15 amino acids. V lost 2 bases and J 3 bases, leaving 15 bases between the germline ends. Germline assignment: CDR1 SGHRS and CDR2 YFSETQ. CDR3 loop: CASSFTTPDIYEQYF. For the CDR3, the DNA is TGCGCCAGCAGCTTTACCACTCCGGACATCTACGAGCAGTACTTC.

The chain uses TRBV29-1 and TRBJ1-2, with a possible D match to TRBD1 (6 bases). CDR3 length equals 11 residues. The germline V and J ends were trimmed by 4 bases and 8 bases, with 11 bases remaining between them. The germline gives CDR1 SQVTM, CDR2 ANQGSEA. The CDR3 reads CSVGSRGGYTF. The CDR3 nucleotides are TGCAGCGTTGGGTCCAGGGGCGGCTACACCTTC.

This chain links TRBV5-4 with TRBJ1-1; tentatively, D is TRBD1 (6 bases). Germline V gene sequence: CDR1 SGHNT, CDR2 YYREEE (reference sequence). The V end lost 3 bases, the J end lost 10 bases, and 13 bases lay between the germline ends. This CDR3 comprises 12 residues. The CDR3 protein is CASSSTLGGAFF. Written as DNA, the CDR3 is TGTGCCAGCAGCTCGACCCTAGGGGGAGCTTTCTTT.

The chain recombines TRBV2 with TRBJ1-1; D is undetermined. This CDR3 has 13 residues. Trimming removed 9 bases from V and 2 bases from J, with 13 bases in between. The germline gives CDR1 SNHLY, CDR2 FYNNEI. Here the CDR3 DNA reads TGTGCCAGTGGAAGAGGCAGCAACACTGAAGCTTTCTTT. Its translation is CASGRGSNTEAFF. The full variable domain, its missing parts supplied by reference TRBV2 and TRBJ1-1, is EPEVTQTPSHQVTQMGQEVILRCVPISNHLYFYWYRQILGQKVEFLVSFYNNEISEKSEIFDDQFSVERPDGSNFTLKIRSTKLEDSAMYFCASGRGSNTEAFFGQGTRLTVV.

The rearrangement links TRBV28 to TRBJ2-3, with 7 bases lining up with TRBD2. CDR1 is MDHEN and CDR2 is SYDVKM in the germline V gene. J was trimmed by 0 bases and V by 7 bases; bases with no gene match: 7. The CDR3 has 15 residues. The CDR3 DNA reads TGTGCCAGCACCCCCCGGGGGGTAAGCACAGATACGCAGTATTTT. Translation: CASTPRGVSTDTQYF.

This sequence joins TRBV7-9 and TRBJ1-2, with D possibly being TRBD1 (6 bases). There are 17 residues in the CDR3. V lost 1 base and J 1 base, leaving 16 bases between the germline ends. The germline V gene has CDR1 SEHNR and CDR2 FQNEAQ (reference sequence). The CDR3 region has the DNA TGTGCCAGCAGCTTAGAGGCGCAGGGGTTTGGTAACTATGGCTACACCTTC. Its translation: CASSLEAQGFGNYGYTF.

The chain has TRBV6-4 and TRBJ1-5; 8 bases are a match to TRBD1. Trimming took 1 base from V and 3 from J; bases not matched to a gene: 11. The germline V gene has CDR1 MRHNA and CDR2 SNTAGT. The length of the CDR3 is 18 residues. CDR3 DNA sequence: TGTGCCAGCAGTGACTTCAGGGGGCGCGAGATTGACAATCAGCCCCAGCATTTT. The encoded protein is CASSDFRGREIDNQPQHF.

About this clone itself: This sample also contains other DNA sequences that code for the same CDR3. The gene calls are TRBV28 and TRBJ2-7; 7 positions agree with TRBD2. CDR1 MDHEN and CDR2 SYDVKM come from the germline V gene. CDR3 length: 14 residues. Trimming removed 5 bases from V and 5 bases from J; junction bases left unmatched: 9. CDR3 protein: CASSLGGSSNEQYF. Written as DNA, the CDR3 is TGTGCCAGCAGTCTGGGAGGGTCCTCTAACGAGCAGTACTTC.

The chain links TRBV2 to TRBJ2-7; 9 bases map to TRBD1. The CDR3 loop spans 14 amino acids. Losses at the gene ends were 6 bases for V and 3 bases for J; bases not matched to a gene: 6. Germline loops: CDR1 SNHLY, CDR2 FYNNEI. The chain's CDR3 is CASSPGQGIYEQYF. Written as DNA, the CDR3 is TGTGCCAGCAGCCCGGGACAGGGAATCTACGAGCAGTACTTC.

This clone has a single count. In DNA, the CDR3 is TGTGCCAGCAGCTCAAGTTTGGGCGCAGATACGCAGTATTTT. Its protein product is CASSSSLGADTQYF. The V and J genes are TRBV7-3 and TRBJ2-3; D ambiguous. V dropped 4 bases and J dropped 4 bases, with 12 bases sitting between them. The CDR3 totals 14 residues. The germline V gene encodes CDR1 SGHTA and CDR2 FQGTGA.

V is TRBV18 and J is TRBJ1-4; D is undetermined. CDR3 size: 17 residues. The germline gives CDR1 KGHSH, CDR2 LQKENI. Deletions cut 4 bases from V and 2 bases from J, with 17 bases between. DNA for the CDR3: TGTGCCAGCTCACTATCCGGGAGCCCCGCGACTAATGAAAAACTGTTTTTT. Its translation: CASSLSGSPATNEKLFF.

This chain joins TRBV11-3 and TRBJ2-5; the D gene is possibly TRBD2 (6 bases). Deletions cut 1 base from V and 2 bases from J, with 11 bases between. The CDR3 runs 15 residues. Germline CDR1 reads SGHNT; CDR2 reads YENEEA. CDR3 sequence (DNA): TGTGCCAGCAGCTTAGGAGGAGGGAGGCAAGAGACCCAGTACTTC. This codes for CASSLGGGRQETQYF.

The chain is built from TRBV11-3 and TRBJ2-2; D is perhaps TRBD1 (6 bases). This CDR3 region has 15 residues. V lost 1 base and J lost 0, with 6 bases in between. In germline, CDR1 is SGHNT, CDR2 YENEEA. Here the CDR3 reads CASSLGGPNTGELFF. The CDR3 nucleotides are TGTGCCAGCAGCTTAGGGGGGCCGAACACCGGGGAGCTGTTTTTT.

The rearrangement joins TRBV16 to TRBJ2-2; a possible D gene is TRBD2 (6 bases). Trimming stripped 0 bases from V and 5 bases from J, with 7 bases between. The CDR3 is made up of 14 amino acids. In germline, CDR1 is KGHSY, CDR2 FQNENV. Written as DNA, the CDR3 is TGTGCCAGCAGCCAATCGGGGGGAACCGGGGAGCTGTTTTTT. It specifies CASSQSGGTGELFF.